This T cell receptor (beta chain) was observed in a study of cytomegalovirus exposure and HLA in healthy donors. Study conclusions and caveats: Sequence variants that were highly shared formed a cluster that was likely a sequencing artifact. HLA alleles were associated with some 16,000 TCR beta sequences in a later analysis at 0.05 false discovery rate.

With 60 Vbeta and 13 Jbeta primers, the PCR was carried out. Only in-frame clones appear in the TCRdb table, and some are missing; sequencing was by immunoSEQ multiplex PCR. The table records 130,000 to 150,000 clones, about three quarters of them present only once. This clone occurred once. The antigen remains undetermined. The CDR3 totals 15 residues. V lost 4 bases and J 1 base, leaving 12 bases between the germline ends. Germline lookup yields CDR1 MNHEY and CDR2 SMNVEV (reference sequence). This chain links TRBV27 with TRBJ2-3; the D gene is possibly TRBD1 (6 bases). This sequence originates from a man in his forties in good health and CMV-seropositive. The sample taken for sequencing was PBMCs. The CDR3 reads CASSSGTSGTDTQYF. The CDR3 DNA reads TGTGCCAGCAGTTCCGGGACAAGTGGCACAGATACGCAGTATTTT.